The 30 T cell receptor beta chains below come from one sample, sequenced in a study of tumor-infiltrating lymphocytes in primary liver carcinoma. Each 20-30 mg portion of unsorted bulk tissue served as the source for co-extraction of RNA and DNA. With a constant-region primer, TCR beta cDNA was made from approximately 520 ng of total RNA. Researchers made the TCR beta libraries by running three nested multiplex PCR rounds with slightly modified ARM-PCR. In the first two PCR rounds, TRBV1-TRBV30 forward primers were paired with a C-beta reverse primer, and each round lasted roughly 9 cycles. Each CDR3 protein gets one entry after TCRdb re-called the multiplex PCR reads with MiXCR. Of some 120,000 distinct CDR3 sequences in the sample, 50% to 65% were seen once. The sequenced sample was liver tumor tissue from sampling region 1. The sample's subset: tumor region T1, superior pole. These TCRs come from a woman between 55 and 75 years old with primary liver carcinoma and hepatitis B virus infection.

As concerns this clonotype: This could be a read error, since a much larger clone is one nucleotide away. Because the CDR3 is missing its conserved closing phenylalanine or tryptophan, this is likely a read error. V gene TRBV28 combines with J gene TRBJ2-5; D ambiguous. Trimming shortened V by 4 bases and J by 5 bases, and 17 bases separated the two germline ends. The length of the CDR3 is 15 residues. Germline-derived CDR1 and CDR2 are MDHEN and SYDVKM. CDR3 in DNA: TGTGCCAGCAGTTCGTCACAGAGGTTCAGGGAGACCCAGTACCTC. As protein: CASSSSQRFRETQYL.

With respect to this clonotype: Its ends do not fully match the called genes, so a read error is possible. The chain has TRBV11-2 and TRBJ2-3, with a possible D match to TRBD1 (5 bases). The CDR3 sequence is 15 residues long. Germline loops: CDR1 SGHAT, CDR2 FQNNGV. This CDR3 is CASSSDQGYTDTQYF. For the CDR3, the DNA is TGTGCAAGCAGCTCAGATCAGGGCTACACAGATACGCAGTATTTT. The variable domain in full, completed from reference TRBV11-2 and TRBJ2-3, reads EAGVAQSPRYKIIEKRQSVAFWCNPISGHATLYWYQQILGQGPKLLIQFQNNGVVDDSQLPKDRFSAERLKGVDSTLKIQPAKLEDSAVYLCASSSDQGYTDTQYFGPGTRLTVL.

This clonotype was counted ten times or more. The chain is built from TRBV4-1 and TRBJ2-7; D is ambiguous. Deletions cut 1 base from V and 4 bases from J, with 11 bases between. The CDR3 sequence is 14 residues long. Germline V CDR1 and CDR2: MGHRA, YSYEKL. The CDR3 protein is CASSQAEQSYEQYF. CDR3 nucleotides: TGCGCCAGCAGCCAAGCGGAACAGAGTTACGAGCAGTACTTC.

As to this clonotype: Being one base from a much bigger clone, this may be a read error. This chain connects TRBV6-1 to TRBJ2-1; a possible D gene is TRBD2 (5 bases). This CDR3 spans 15 amino acids. Trimming left V 2 bases short and J 7 bases short, with 15 bases between. Germline values: CDR1 MNHNS, CDR2 SASEGT. CDR3 residues: CASSERTLARNEQFF. The DNA for the CDR3 is TGTGCCAGCAGTGAACGGACCCTAGCCAGGAATGAGCAGTTCTTC.

This clonotype was counted at least ten times. V usage is TRBV29-1 and J usage is TRBJ2-5; D gene unclear. In germline, CDR1 is SQVTM, CDR2 ANQGSEA. V shed 3 bases and J shed 2 bases, with 16 bases lying between them. CDR3 size: 15 residues. The CDR3 sequence is CSVEGPLPSQETQYF. CDR3 nucleotide sequence: TGCAGCGTTGAGGGCCCGCTCCCCTCTCAAGAGACCCAGTACTTC.

With respect to this clonotype: Possible read error: a much larger clone is one base away. The rearrangement links TRBV12-3 or TRBV12-4 to TRBJ1-2, with D possibly TRBD1 on 5 matching bases. The CDR3 contains 12 residues. In DNA, the CDR3 is TGTACCAGCCCAGGGACCAACTATGGCTACACCTTC. This gives the protein CTSPGTNYGYTF.

This clonotype turned up a few times. The CDR3 does not end in the conserved phenylalanine or tryptophan, so this is likely a read error. The chain recombines TRBV14 with TRBJ2-2; D unclear. V was pared by 1 base and J by 3 bases, with 3 bases between. From germline, CDR1 is SGHDN and CDR2 FVKESK. The CDR3 extends over 13 amino acids. CDR3: CASSQVHTGELFS. CDR3 nucleotides: TGTGCCAGCAGCCAAGTCCACACCGGGGAGCTGTTTTCT.

This clonotype was seen only a few times. V and J are TRBV28 and TRBJ2-1; 14 positions match TRBD2. CDR1 is MDHEN and CDR2 is SYDVKM in the germline V gene. CDR3 size: 18 residues. The V and J ends lost 6 bases and 6 bases, in that order; junction bases with no gene match: 13. This CDR3 reads CASSRRLAGGPPRNEQFF. The CDR3 DNA sequence: TGTGCCAGCAGCCGTAGACTAGCGGGAGGGCCCCCCCGCAATGAGCAGTTCTTC.

Notes on this clonotype: This may stem from a read error, because a much larger clone lies one nucleotide away. The chain is built from TRBV4-2 and TRBJ2-7; D perhaps matches TRBD2 (6 bases). The CDR3 covers 14 residues. V shed 3 bases and J shed 3 bases, with 12 bases lying between them. Germline CDR1 reads LGHNA; CDR2 reads YNFKEQ. DNA for the CDR3: TGTGCCAGCAGCCAGTTCGGGGGTAGCTACGAGCAGTACTTC. Translating it yields CASSQFGGSYEQYF.

With respect to this clonotype: At one boundary the junction diverges from the germline segment, which might be a read error. The chain has TRBV6-5 and TRBJ1-4; D is possibly TRBD1 (6 bases). This CDR3 region has 14 residues. Looked up from germline, CDR1 is MNHEY and CDR2 is SVGAGI. The CDR3 spells CASSCRGGREKPFF. The CDR3 nucleotides read TGTGCCAGCAGTTGCAGGGGTGGGCGTGAAAAACCGTTTTTT.

This chain links TRBV20-1 with TRBJ2-7, with no clear D. Per germline, CDR1 DFQATT and CDR2 SNEGSKA (reference sequence). The CDR3 is 13 amino acids. The ends were cut back, 0 bases at V and 3 bases at J, with 9 bases in the middle. The CDR3 reads CSARDFIGYEQYF. CDR3 nucleotide sequence: TGCAGTGCTAGAGATTTCATCGGCTACGAGCAGTACTTC.

The chain links TRBV14 to TRBJ1-2; 7 nucleotides match TRBD1. CDR3 size: 15 residues. The ends lost 4 bases at V and 3 bases at J; junction bases unmatched: 8. The germline CDR1 and CDR2 sequences are SGHDN and FVKESK. CDR3 DNA sequence: TGTGCCAGCAGCCCAAAACAGACAGGGTACTATGGCTACACCTTC. Amino acid sequence: CASSPKQTGYYGYTF.

This clonotype was counted at least ten times. The genes are TRBV11-3 and TRBJ2-7, with TRBD2 matching over 11 bases. J was trimmed by 2 bases and V by 2 bases; bases with no gene match: 17. The V gene's germline CDR1 is SGHNT and CDR2 YENEEA. The CDR3 has 20 residues. CDR3 residues: CASSLSPSGRTIPGAYEQYF. The CDR3 bases are TGTGCCAGCAGCTTAAGTCCTAGCGGGAGGACAATCCCTGGCGCCTACGAGCAGTACTTC.

Details on this clonotype: This may stem from a read error, because a much larger clone lies one nucleotide away. This sequence joins TRBV29-1 and TRBJ2-5; 9 nucleotides line up with TRBD2. CDR1 is SQVTM and CDR2 is ANQGSEA in the germline V gene. The CDR3 spans 13 residues. The CDR3 loop reads CSVRSGSLETQHF. CDR3 bases: TGCAGCGTCCGTAGCGGGAGTTTGGAGACCCAGCACTTC.

This chain uses TRBV6-5 with TRBJ1-1; no clear D. CDR1 and CDR2 (germline): MNHEY, SVGAGI. The CDR3 is 12 residues long. The V end lost 6 bases, the J end lost 3 bases, and 8 bases lay between the germline ends. The CDR3 loop is CASRGRYTEAFF. The CDR3 nucleotides read TGTGCCAGCAGGGGGAGATACACTGAAGCTTTCTTT.

This clonotype was counted a few times. CDR3 sequence reads: CASTETSGTKNIQYF. CDR3 sequence (DNA): TGCGCCAGCACCGAGACTAGCGGGACGAAAAACATTCAGTACTTC. The V gene is TRBV5-1, the J gene TRBJ2-4; 11 nucleotides agree with TRBD2. The CDR3 spans 15 residues. The germline CDR1 and CDR2 sequences are SGHRS and YFSETQ. J was trimmed by 4 bases and V by 6 bases; bases with no gene match: 6.

This clonotype was picked up many times. This rearrangement joins TRBV29-1 to TRBJ1-2; D unclear. This CDR3 spans 12 amino acids. Trimming removed 7 bases from V and 1 base from J, with 10 bases in between. Germline V lookup: CDR1 SQVTM, CDR2 ANQGSEA. The DNA of the CDR3 is TGCAGCGATCAGGCGAGTAACTATGGCTACACCTTC. Its protein product is CSDQASNYGYTF.

The sample holds a few counts of this clonotype. The CDR3 is CASIQAGANYGYTF. CDR3 coding DNA: TGTGCCAGCATTCAGGCAGGAGCTAACTATGGCTACACCTTC. The rearrangement links TRBV28 to TRBJ1-2; D gene ambiguous. This CDR3 is 14 amino acids long. Germline V gene sequence: CDR1 MDHEN, CDR2 SYDVKM. The V and J ends lost 7 bases and 0 bases respectively, with 12 bases between them.

This clonotype was seen repeatedly, ten times or more. In DNA, the CDR3 is TGTGCCAGCAGTTACAACAGGGATTACGAGCAGTACTTC. Translation: CASSYNRDYEQYF. The rearrangement links TRBV6-2 or TRBV6-3 to TRBJ2-7; TRBD1 might be the D (6 bases). V was pared by 2 bases and J by 4 bases, with 9 bases between. The CDR3 extends over 13 amino acids. The germline CDR1 and CDR2 sequences are MNHEY and SVGEGT.

This chain uses TRBV6-5 with TRBJ2-3; D not certain. With 6 bases removed from V and 0 bases from J, the gap between germline ends came to 13 bases. The CDR3 extends over 15 amino acids. Germline V gene data show CDR1 as MNHEY and CDR2 as SVGAGI. The CDR3 bases are TGTGCCAGCAGCTCTACAAGAACTAGCACAGATACGCAGTATTTT. Translating it yields CASSSTRTSTDTQYF.

With regard to this clonotype: The junction departs from germline at one end; a sequencing error may be responsible. The chain carries TRBV14 and TRBJ2-2; 8 bases are a match to TRBD2. CDR3 length equals 15 residues. CDR1 and CDR2 (germline): SGHDN, FVKESK. In DNA, the CDR3 is TGTGCCAGGAGCCAAGGGGGACTACGGGGGGGCGAGCTGTTTTTT. Translating gives CARSQGGLRGGELFF.

On this clonotype itself: Lacking the conserved final phenylalanine or tryptophan, this CDR3 likely reflects a read error. The chain joins TRBV2 to TRBJ2-5; 10 bases align to TRBD1. From germline, CDR1 is SNHLY and CDR2 FYNNEI. This CDR3 has 15 residues. With 11 bases clipped from V and 6 bases from J, the junction kept 15 bases outside the gene matches. The CDR3 DNA follows: TGTGCCGTACGCGATCCGACAGGGGGCGCGAAGACCCAGTACCTC. Protein: CAVRDPTGGAKTQYL.

This clonotype was found a few times. A much larger clone differs from this one at a single base, so this may be a read error. The chain links TRBV4-1 to TRBJ2-1; TRBD2 matches 10 bases. CDR3 length: 17 amino acids. Germline loops: CDR1 MGHRA, CDR2 YSYEKL. V shed 3 bases and J 2 bases; nucleotides not matched to a gene: 7. The CDR3: CASSHAGLAETYNEQFF. The CDR3 coding sequence is TGCGCCAGCAGCCATGCAGGACTAGCGGAAACCTACAATGAGCAGTTCTTC.

Turning to this clonotype: An end of the junction differs from the germline gene, which may be a read error. The V call is TRBV7-8, the J call TRBJ1-1; D ambiguous. Germline V CDR1 and CDR2: SGHVS, FQNEAQ. The CDR3 sequence is 14 residues long. The CDR3 nucleotides read TGTACCAGCAGCCGAACTCGGGGTACCACTGAAGCTTTCTTT. Residues: CTSSRTRGTTEAFF.

This clonotype was detected ten times or more. V gene TRBV29-1 combines with J gene TRBJ2-5; D is unresolved. The CDR3 contains 11 residues. Germline V gene data show CDR1 as SQVTM and CDR2 as ANQGSEA. V gave up 6 bases and J gave up 1 base, with 6 bases separating them. The CDR3 is CSVNSQETQYF. DNA of the CDR3: TGCAGCGTCAATTCCCAAGAGACCCAGTACTTC.

About this clonotype itself: Possible read error: a much larger clone is one base away. The chain links TRBV10-3 to TRBJ1-2; possible D gene TRBD1, 5 bases. Trimming cost V 0 bases and J 9 bases, with 14 bases left between them. Germline assignment: CDR1 ENHRY and CDR2 SYGVKD. The CDR3 is made up of 14 amino acids. The CDR3 sequence is CAISESGGVGCYTF. The CDR3 DNA reads as TGTGCCATCAGTGAGTCGGGAGGGGTAGGATGCTACACCTTC.

Details on this clonotype: One junction end disagrees with the germline gene, perhaps due to a read error. This sequence joins TRBV11-2 and TRBJ2-1; D is undetermined. The germline CDR1 and CDR2 sequences are SGHAT and FQNNGV. The length of the CDR3 is 15 residues. The CDR3 sequence: CASSLGLNPYNDQFF. The CDR3 DNA follows: TGTGCCAGCAGTTTGGGCCTGAACCCCTACAATGATCAGTTCTTC.

This clonotype was detected ten times or more. This chain joins TRBV6-1 and TRBJ2-6, with D unclear. V was trimmed by 2 bases and J by 3 bases, leaving 8 bases between them. From germline, CDR1 is MNHNS and CDR2 SASEGT. This CDR3 comprises 15 residues. In DNA form, the CDR3 reads TGTGCCAGCAGTGAAACGTTTGATGGGGCCAACGTCCTGACTTTC. Its protein is CASSETFDGANVLTF.

Concerning this clonotype itself: At one of its ends the junction is not consistent with the germline gene, which may arise from a read error. This chain joins TRBV11-2 and TRBJ2-2; 7 bases match TRBD1. The germline gives CDR1 SGHAT, CDR2 FQNNGV. The CDR3 is 17 residues long. The CDR3 is CASSHPSRGSNTWELSF. The CDR3 region has the DNA TGTGCCAGCAGCCACCCTTCCAGGGGGTCGAACACCTGGGAGCTGTCTTTT.

As for this clonotype: This may be a read error, as it is one base from a much larger clone. Written as DNA, the CDR3 is TGTGCCAGCGGCGCCGGGTATACGCAGTATTTT. This encodes CASGAGYTQYF. The chain employs TRBV6-5 and TRBJ2-3; no reliable D call. Trimming took off 8 bases at V and 7 bases at J, with 10 bases between the two ends. CDR3 length equals 11 residues. CDR1 and CDR2 from the germline V gene are MNHEY and SVGAGI.